A single sample is the source of the 16 T cell receptor beta chains below, sequenced in a study of blood T cell repertoires in COVID-19. Sequencing was performed with immunoSEQ multiplex PCR; in TCRdb, only in-frame clones are kept and a portion is missing. The data hold some 300,000 clones, with around 88% observed a single time. Sequenced sample: peripheral blood. The receptors derive from a woman between 70 and 85 years old with COVID-19, enrolled during active disease.

This chain joins TRBV30 and TRBJ2-1, with 11 bases identical to TRBD2. The CDR3 is made up of 15 amino acids. V was pared by 7 bases and J by 0 bases, with 5 bases of the junction left unmatched. Germline lookup yields CDR1 GTSNPN and CDR2 SVGIG (reference sequence). CDR3 protein: CASRLAGSSYNEQFF. The CDR3 DNA reads as TGTGCCTCCAGACTAGCGGGGAGCTCCTACAATGAGCAGTTCTTC.

The V and J genes are TRBV5-1 and TRBJ2-3; D is uncertain. This CDR3 is built from 13 residues. Trimming cost V 7 bases and J 5 bases, with 14 bases left between them. Germline V lookup: CDR1 SGHRS, CDR2 YFSETQ. The CDR3 loop reads CASRLSGEDTQYF. CDR3 DNA sequence: TGCGCCAGCCGGTTGTCCGGAGAAGATACGCAGTATTTT.

The chain recombines TRBV7-8 with TRBJ2-6; 13 nucleotides match TRBD2. This CDR3 region has 19 residues. Germline V lookup: CDR1 SGHVS, CDR2 FQNEAQ. V lost 4 bases, J lost 2 bases, and 8 bases stayed unmatched. The CDR3 loop reads CASSSRPGLAGTGANVLTF. The CDR3 DNA is TGTGCCAGCAGCTCCCGGCCGGGACTAGCGGGGACTGGGGCCAACGTCCTGACTTTC. Complete variable domain (other parts from reference TRBV7-8 and TRBJ2-6): GAGVSQSPRYKVAKRGQDVALRCDPISGHVSLFWYQQALGQGPEFLTYFQNEAQLDKSGLPSDRFFAERPEGSVSTLKIQRTQQEDSAVYLCASSSRPGLAGTGANVLTFGAGSRLTVL.

This clone was seen only once. V is TRBV24-1 and J is TRBJ2-2; 12 bases match TRBD1. The V gene end was trimmed by 4 bases and the J gene end by 6 bases; junction bases not matched to a gene: 8. This CDR3 contains 17 residues. Germline CDR1 KGHDR, CDR2 SFDVKD. The DNA of the CDR3 is TGTGCCACCAGTGAATCTCCGGGACAGGGGGCGCCCGGGGAGCTGTTTTTT. Amino acids: CATSESPGQGAPGELFF.

This clone was counted a single time. This CDR3 is also generated by other DNA sequences in the sample. The rearrangement links TRBV9 to TRBJ2-5; 11 bases match TRBD2. The length of the CDR3 is 15 residues. Germline CDR1 is SGDLS and CDR2 is YYNGEE. The J segment lost 2 bases and the V segment lost 3 bases, leaving 3 bases of the junction unmatched. CDR3 nucleotide sequence: TGTGCCAGCAGCGCCGGGACTAGCGGTCAAGAGACCCAGTACTTC. It encodes CASSAGTSGQETQYF.

The chain employs TRBV3-1 (or the pseudogene TRBV3-2) and TRBJ1-1; D gene uncertain. The CDR3 sequence is 14 residues long. Between the trimmed V and J ends, which lost 2 bases and 7 bases, there was a span of 14 bases. CDR1 is LGHDT and CDR2 is YNNKEL in the germline V gene (reference sequence). The CDR3 DNA sequence: TGTGCCAGCAGCCAATCGTTTAAACGGGGTGAAGCTTTCTTT. Protein sequence: CASSQSFKRGEAFF.

J is TRBJ1-5 and V is TRBV2, with D possibly TRBD1 on 6 matching bases. There are 14 residues in the CDR3. V was pared by 3 bases and J by 3 bases, with 9 bases between. The germline CDR1 and CDR2 sequences are SNHLY and FYNNEI. CDR3 loop: CASSEGADNQPQHF. CDR3 DNA sequence: TGTGCCAGCAGTGAGGGGGCAGACAATCAGCCCCAGCATTTT.

This rearrangement joins TRBV6-1 to TRBJ2-7; tentative D call: TRBD2 (6 bases). Germline CDR1 MNHNS, CDR2 SASEGT. Trimming left V 0 bases short and J 1 base short, with 10 bases between. The CDR3 spans 15 residues. The CDR3, as DNA: TGTGCCAGCAGTGAAGCGGAGGGGCCGTCCTACGAGCAGTACTTC. Translated: CASSEAEGPSYEQYF.

This sequence joins TRBV6-2 or TRBV6-3 and TRBJ2-7; 9 nucleotides align to TRBD2. This CDR3 comprises 16 residues. V was clipped by 2 bases and J by 0 bases; unmatched bases: 5. CDR1 MNHEY and CDR2 SVGEGT come from the germline V gene. In nucleotides, the CDR3 is TGTGCCAGCAGTTACAGGACTAGCGTGTCCTCCTACGAGCAGTACTTC. Translating gives CASSYRTSVSSYEQYF.

V gene TRBV5-1 combines with J gene TRBJ1-2; TRBD1 agrees at 7 bases. After removal of 4 bases from V and 7 bases from J, the junction contained 13 bases not matched to a gene. Germline V gene lookup returns CDR1 SGHRS and CDR2 YFSETQ. The CDR3 runs to 15 residues. CDR3 sequence: CASSPSTGRESGYTF. CDR3 nucleotides: TGCGCCAGCAGCCCATCGACAGGGCGGGAAAGTGGCTACACCTTC. Full variable domain (missing parts from reference TRBV5-1 and TRBJ1-2): KAGVTQTPRYLIKTRGQQVTLSCSPISGHRSVSWYQQTPGQGLQFLFEYFSETQRNKGNFPGRFSGRQFSNSRSEMNVSTLELGDSALYLCASSPSTGRESGYTFGSGTRLTVV.

This clone appeared once. V usage is TRBV30 and J usage is TRBJ2-3, with 7 nucleotides matching TRBD2. CDR3 length: 15 amino acids. Germline values: CDR1 GTSNPN, CDR2 SVGIG (reference sequence). V lost 0 bases, J lost 0 bases, and 3 bases stayed unmatched. CDR3 nucleotides: TGTGCCTGGAGTGTACGGGGGGTTAGCACAGATACGCAGTATTTT. It yields the protein CAWSVRGVSTDTQYF.

The V call is TRBV28, the J call TRBJ1-2; unclear D gene. The CDR3 sequence is 13 residues long. Germline-derived CDR1 and CDR2 are MDHEN and SYDVKM. Trimming shortened V by 8 bases and J by 1 base, and 11 bases separated the two germline ends. The CDR3 sequence is CASRSLHNYGYTF. CDR3 in DNA: TGTGCCAGCCGGTCACTACATAACTATGGCTACACCTTC.

The CDR3 region is CASSSREGGEQYF. CDR3 in DNA: TGTGCCAGCAGCTCCCGGGAGGGTGGCGAGCAGTACTTC. V usage is TRBV7-3 and J usage is TRBJ2-7; 8 bases align to TRBD2. The CDR3 covers 13 residues. Germline V gene sequence: CDR1 SGHTA, CDR2 FQGTGA. V lost 4 bases and J lost 6; bases outside the gene matches: 5.

V and J are TRBV29-1 and TRBJ1-3; D may be TRBD1 (5 bases). Germline V gene lookup returns CDR1 SQVTM and CDR2 ANQGSEA. This CDR3 is 14 amino acids long. Between the trimmed V and J ends, which lost 5 bases and 0 bases, there was a span of 11 bases. The CDR3 reads CSVKGLFSGNTIYF. The CDR3, as DNA: TGCAGCGTTAAGGGACTGTTCTCTGGAAACACCATATATTTT.

This clone was counted a single time. The CDR3: CASSLGGQNEQFF. The CDR3 DNA is TGCGCCAGCAGCTTAGGCGGTCAGAATGAGCAGTTCTTC. The chain uses TRBV5-1 and TRBJ2-1; D call uncertain. The V and J ends lost 2 bases and 7 bases respectively, with 10 bases between them. Germline lookup yields CDR1 SGHRS and CDR2 YFSETQ. The CDR3 runs to 13 residues. Drawing the rest from reference TRBV5-1 and TRBJ2-1, the complete variable domain is KAGVTQTPRYLIKTRGQQVTLSCSPISGHRSVSWYQQTPGQGLQFLFEYFSETQRNKGNFPGRFSGRQFSNSRSEMNVSTLELGDSALYLCASSLGGQNEQFFGPGTRLTVL.

The genes are TRBV5-1 and TRBJ1-2, with 9 bases matching TRBD1. Germline V CDR1 and CDR2: SGHRS, YFSETQ. V was pared by 4 bases and J by 8 bases, with 6 bases of the junction left unmatched. This CDR3 contains 13 residues. This CDR3 is CASSLDRGKGYTF. The CDR3 coding sequence is TGCGCCAGCAGCCTCGACAGGGGGAAAGGCTACACCTTC.